This TCR beta chain was sequenced in a study of response to subunit inactivated influenza vaccine. Study-wide results and limits: Authors suggested each seasonal flu vaccination may recruit only limited numbers of new T cells.

TCRdb re-called the RT-PCR reads through MiXCR, storing one row per CDR3 protein. The sample has about 650,000 distinct CDR3 sequences, 14% seen once. CDR3 length equals 14 residues. V lost 5 bases and J lost 9; bases outside the gene matches: 6. The germline CDR1 and CDR2 sequences are SGHTA and FQGNSA. A few counts support this clonotype. Antigen: not known. The V and J genes are TRBV7-2 and TRBJ2-1, with 11 bases identical to TRBD2. The TCR comes from a man aged 50 to 59 who received an inactivated influenza vaccine. The sequenced sample was PBMCs from blood, obtained 14 days before vaccination. Here the CDR3 DNA reads TGTGCCAGCAGCCGTAGCGGGGGGGCCTTTGAGCAGTTCTTC. This sequence encodes CASSRSGGAFEQFF.